This is a list of T cell receptor beta chains from one sample in a study of spatial heterogeneity in lung cancer. In TCRdb, the 5' RACE reads were re-called with MiXCR into one record per CDR3 protein. The top ten hold over 8.5% of the sample, which has approximately 49,000 distinct CDR3 sequences, around 5.2% seen once. The material was PBMCs, obtained at surgery. The receptors were sampled from a male donor with early-stage non-small cell lung cancer. The CDR3 runs from the conserved cysteine through the conserved F or W. D genes are given only for firm matches. Part of the rows lack a size; the others show once, few, many or a class for expanded clones.

v_gene	d_gene	abundance	j_gene	CDR3nt	CDR3aa
TRBV12-5	TRBD2	many	TRBJ2-5	TGTGCTAGTGGTTTGGCAGCCCCCGGGGGGGAGACCCAGTACTTC	CASGLAAPGGETQYF
TRBV11-2	TRBD1	many	TRBJ1-2	TGTGCCAGCAGCTTCGCCGGGACAGGGTACGATGGCTACACCTTC	CASSFAGTGYDGYTF
TRBV4-3	TRBD2	many	TRBJ2-1	TGCGCCAGCAGCCAAGATAGGCTAGCGGGAGGAAGCTCCTACAATGAGCAGTTCTTC	CASSQDRLAGGSSYNEQFF
TRBV6-1	.	many	TRBJ1-1	TGTGCCAGCAGTGAATCAGGGACGGACGATCTTGAAGCTTTCTTT	CASSESGTDDLEAFF
TRBV24-1	.	few	TRBJ2-2	TGTGCCACCAGTGAGTGGGCTCGCGGGGAGCTGTTTTTT	CATSEWARGELFF
TRBV5-4	TRBD1	many	TRBJ2-5	TGTGCCAGCAGCCCGAGGGACAGATCCCAAGAGACCCAGTACTTC	CASSPRDRSQETQYF
TRBV5-1	TRBD2	many	TRBJ2-7	TGCGCCAGCAGCTGGACTAGCGGCTACGAGCAGTACTTC	CASSWTSGYEQYF
TRBV29-1	.	many	TRBJ2-1	TGCAGCGCCAATGGTCTCCCACAGATAAACTCCTACAATGAGCAGTTCTTC	CSANGLPQINSYNEQFF
TRBV6-6	.	few	TRBJ1-4	TGTGCCAGCAGAGATGGGGATAGGACTAATGAAAAACTGTTTTTT	CASRDGDRTNEKLFF
TRBV6-5	.	many	TRBJ2-7	TGTGCCAGCAGTTACTCTGACAGCTCCTACGAGCAGTACTTC	CASSYSDSSYEQYF
TRBV7-9	TRBD1	many	TRBJ2-4	TGTGCCAGCAGCTTTGGACAGGGGTGGAACATTCAGTACTTC	CASSFGQGWNIQYF
TRBV7-6	TRBD1	many	TRBJ2-6	TGTGCCAGCAGCAATAACAGGGGTGCGGTTTCTGGGGCCAACGTCCTGACTTTC	CASSNNRGAVSGANVLTF
TRBV5-1	.	many	TRBJ1-5	TGCGCCAGCAGCTTGGCCGGGACGGCCCATCAGCCCCAGCATTTT	CASSLAGTAHQPQHF
TRBV20-1	TRBD2	many	TRBJ2-7	TGCAGTGCATACTCTCTAGCGGCACCAACCTACGAGCAGTACTTC	CSAYSLAAPTYEQYF
TRBV15	TRBD2	many	TRBJ2-3	TGTGCCACCAGCAGAAGAGCGGGAGGGCCAGATACGCAGTATTTT	CATSRRAGGPDTQYF
TRBV7-9	.	many	TRBJ2-2	TGTGCCAGCAGCCTCCCCAGGGAAGCATACCCCTACACCGGGGAGCTGTTTTTT	CASSLPREAYPYTGELFF
TRBV25-1	.	many	TRBJ2-5	TGTGCCAGCAGTGACCGGGGGGCACAAGAGACCCAGTACTTC	CASSDRGAQETQYF
TRBV15	.	many	TRBJ2-5	TGTGCCACCAGTTACAGGGCGGCGGAGACCCAGTACTTC	CATSYRAAETQYF
TRBV14	TRBD2	many	TRBJ2-1	TGTGCCAGCAGCCGGACACTAGCGGGGTCCTACAATGAGCAGTTCTTC	CASSRTLAGSYNEQFF
TRBV29-1	TRBD1	many	TRBJ1-2	TGCAGCGTTGATAAGACAGGGACAGACTATGGCTACACCTTC	CSVDKTGTDYGYTF
TRBV10-3	TRBD2	many	TRBJ2-3	TGTGCCATCAGTGAGAGACTAGCGCGGGGAGATACGCAGTATTTT	CAISERLARGDTQYF
TRBV29-1	.	many	TRBJ2-2	TGCAGCGTGGACCTGGGTGGGGAGCTGTTTTTT	CSVDLGGELFF
TRBV29-1	.	many	TRBJ1-3	TGCAGCGTGGGGTTCACGGGAAACACCATATATTTT	CSVGFTGNTIYF
TRBV5-1	.	many	TRBJ2-6	TGCGCCAGCAGCTACTCCTCGGGGATCTCTGGGGCCAACGTCCTGACTTTC	CASSYSSGISGANVLTF
TRBV3-1	.	many	TRBJ2-2	TGTGCCAGCAGCCAACCCTCTGACACCGGGGAGCTGTTTTTT	CASSQPSDTGELFF
TRBV5-1	.	many	TRBJ2-1	TGCGCCAGCAGCTTGTCCGCCGGGACTGGGGCCTACAATGAGCAGTTCTTC	CASSLSAGTGAYNEQFF
TRBV19	.	many	TRBJ2-6	TGTGCCAGTAGTTTTACAGGCTACTCTGGGGCCAACGTCCTGACTTTC	CASSFTGYSGANVLTF
TRBV7-2	.	medium-sized	TRBJ2-5	TGTGCCAGCAGCGTACTAGGGACTCGTGGAAGGGAGACCCAGTACTTC	CASSVLGTRGRETQYF
TRBV7-2	TRBD1	many	TRBJ2-5	TGTGCCAGCAGCTTAGGGTGGACAGGGCAAGAGACCCAGTACTTC	CASSLGWTGQETQYF
TRBV5-1	TRBD2	few	TRBJ2-5	TGCGCCAGCAGCCCGGGAGGGGAAAAGGAGACCCAGTACTTC	CASSPGGEKETQYF
TRBV5-1	.	many	TRBJ2-7	TGCGCCAGCAGCTTCGAAGGCTACGAGCAGTACTTC	CASSFEGYEQYF
TRBV4-1	.	many	TRBJ2-7	TGCGCCAGCAGCCAACTCCAGGGACGAGGTGAGCAGTACTTC	CASSQLQGRGEQYF
TRBV7-9	.	many	TRBJ1-2	TGTGCCAGCAGCTTAGAAAACTATGGCTACACCTTC	CASSLENYGYTF
TRBV3-1	TRBD1	.	TRBJ2-7	TGTGCCAGCAGGCGGACAGGGAGTGGGGCCGAGCAGTACTTC	CASRRTGSGAEQYF
TRBV12-3/TRBV12-4	TRBD2	few	TRBJ2-2	TGTGCCAGCAGTTTCGCTAGCGGGAGGGGTAGCGGGGAGCTGTTTTTT	CASSFASGRGSGELFF
TRBV20-1	.	many	TRBJ1-3	TGCAGTGCTAGAGAAGACGGATCTGGAAACACCATATATTTT	CSAREDGSGNTIYF
TRBV20-1	.	many	TRBJ1-1	TGCAGTGCTAGACTGTCTGGGGGCACTGAAGCTTTCTTT	CSARLSGGTEAFF
TRBV7-9	.	many	TRBJ2-1	TGTGCCAGCAGCTTAGGCGCCTCGTATGGGAATGAGCAGTTCTTC	CASSLGASYGNEQFF
TRBV7-9	.	many	TRBJ2-2	TGTGCCAGCAGATCCCAAGGGCCCGGGGAGCTGTTTTTT	CASRSQGPGELFF
TRBV29-1	.	many	TRBJ2-5	TGCAGCGTTGGGCCAGGGGCAGGGGAGACCCAGTACTTC	CSVGPGAGETQYF
TRBV20-1	.	many	TRBJ1-5	TGCAGTGCTTTCCCGGACAGCAATCAGCCCCAGCATTTT	CSAFPDSNQPQHF
TRBV24-1	TRBD2	many	TRBJ2-1	TGTGCCACCGCAAGTAGCGGGAGTATCAATGAGCAGTTCTTC	CATASSGSINEQFF
TRBV6-6	TRBD1	.	TRBJ2-3	TGTGCCAGCGACCCGGACAGGGGGCTGGTCACAGATACGCAGTATTTT	CASDPDRGLVTDTQYF
TRBV11-2	.	many	TRBJ2-3	TGTGCCAGCAGCTCCTGGGCGCTACCAGATACGCAGTATTTT	CASSSWALPDTQYF
TRBV15	TRBD2	many	TRBJ2-1	TGTGCCACCAGCAGAGATCCGGGACTAGCGGCGGGTGAGCAGTTCTTC	CATSRDPGLAAGEQFF
TRBV7-6	TRBD2	few	TRBJ2-3	TGTGCCAGCAGCTCAGGACTAGCGGGAGTTACGCAGTATTTT	CASSSGLAGVTQYF
TRBV28	TRBD1	many	TRBJ2-1	TGTGCCAGCAGTTTACGGACAGGGCCAGAGCAGTTCTTC	CASSLRTGPEQFF
TRBV28	.	many	TRBJ1-2	TGTGCCAGCAGTTTAGGGCAGAACTATGGCTACACCTTC	CASSLGQNYGYTF
TRBV20-1	.	many	TRBJ1-2	TGCAGTGCTAGGAACAGGGCAAAAAGGGGCGGCTACACCTTC	CSARNRAKRGGYTF
TRBV9	.	many	TRBJ2-5	TGTGCCAGCAGCGTAGCTATCCAAGAGACCCAGTACTTC	CASSVAIQETQYF
TRBV29-1	.	many	TRBJ2-3	TGCAGCGTTGAAGAATCGCGGACCCCCGATACGCAGTATTTT	CSVEESRTPDTQYF
TRBV7-9	TRBD1	many	TRBJ2-1	TGTGCCAGCAGCTCGGACAGGGGTTACAATGAGCAGTTCTTC	CASSSDRGYNEQFF
TRBV5-1	.	many	TRBJ2-7	TGCGCCAGCAGCTTGGGCGGGACAGTCTCCTACGAGCAGTACTTC	CASSLGGTVSYEQYF
TRBV18	TRBD2	few	TRBJ2-5	TGTGCCAGCTCACCTTACTCTCCGGGACTAGCGGGAGAGACCCAGTACTTC	CASSPYSPGLAGETQYF
TRBV7-3	.	many	TRBJ1-1	TGTGCCAGCAGCTTAGAAAGTAACACTGAAGCTTTCTTT	CASSLESNTEAFF
TRBV5-1	.	many	TRBJ2-2	TGCGCCAGCACCCTTCCGTCAGGGACAAACACCGGGGAGCTGTTTTTT	CASTLPSGTNTGELFF